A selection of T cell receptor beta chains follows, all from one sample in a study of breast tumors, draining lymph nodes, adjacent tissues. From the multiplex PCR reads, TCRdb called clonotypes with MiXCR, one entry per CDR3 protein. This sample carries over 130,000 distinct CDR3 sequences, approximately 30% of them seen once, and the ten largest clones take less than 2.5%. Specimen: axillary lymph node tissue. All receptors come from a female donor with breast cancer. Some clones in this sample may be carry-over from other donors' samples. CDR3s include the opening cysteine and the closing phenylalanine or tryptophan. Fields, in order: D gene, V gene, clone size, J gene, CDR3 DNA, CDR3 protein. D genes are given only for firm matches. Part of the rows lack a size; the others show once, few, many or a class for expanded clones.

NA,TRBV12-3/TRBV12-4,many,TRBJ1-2,TGTGCCAGCAGGCCCCAGGAGACTGGTAACTATGGCTACACCTTC,CASRPQETGNYGYTF
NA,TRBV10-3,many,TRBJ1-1,TGTGCCATCAGTGAGTACAGCAGCCTAGAAGCTTTCTTT,CAISEYSSLEAFF
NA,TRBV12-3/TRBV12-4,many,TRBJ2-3,TGTGCCAGCAGGCGGTATAACAGGGCACCGACAGATACGCAGTATTTT,CASRRYNRAPTDTQYF
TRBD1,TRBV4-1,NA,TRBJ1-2,TGCGCCAGCAGCCAAGATGGGGACAGGGGCTATGGCTACACCTTC,CASSQDGDRGYGYTF
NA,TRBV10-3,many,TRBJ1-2,TGTGCCATAGCATTGGAGAATAACTATGGCTACACCTTC,CAIALENNYGYTF
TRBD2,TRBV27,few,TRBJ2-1,TGTGCCAGCAGGAAAATCGGTGGGGGGGCCTACAATGAGCAGTTCTTC,CASRKIGGGAYNEQFF
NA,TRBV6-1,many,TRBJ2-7,TGTGCCAGCAGTGAAGTATGGTTAACTGGACTGCACGAGCAGTACTTC,CASSEVWLTGLHEQYF
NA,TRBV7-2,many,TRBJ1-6,TGTGCCAGCAGGAATATTGGGGCGCCCCTCCACTTT,CASRNIGAPLHF
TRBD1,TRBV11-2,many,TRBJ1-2,TGTGCCAGCAGCTTAGATCGACAGGGAGGCTACACCTTC,CASSLDRQGGYTF
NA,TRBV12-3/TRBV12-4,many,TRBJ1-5,TGTGCCAGCAGCACTAGGGCGGGGTATAGCAATCAGCCCCAGCATTTT,CASSTRAGYSNQPQHF
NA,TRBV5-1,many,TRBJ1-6,TGTGCCAGCAGCTTGGGTCAGAATAATTCACCCCTCCACTTT,CASSLGQNNSPLHF
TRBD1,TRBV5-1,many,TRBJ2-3,TGCGCCAGCAGCCGGACAGGCCAATTGGGCCCAGATACGCAGTATTTT,CASSRTGQLGPDTQYF
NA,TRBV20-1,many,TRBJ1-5,TGCAGTGCTAGAGATCAAAGGGGTCATCAGCCCCAGCATTTT,CSARDQRGHQPQHF
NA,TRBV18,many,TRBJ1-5,TGTGCCAGCTCACAAGGACACTCTAATCAGCCCCAGCATTTT,CASSQGHSNQPQHF
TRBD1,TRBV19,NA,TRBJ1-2,TGTGCCAGTAGTGACAGGGGACGGGGTGGCCACACCTTC,CASSDRGRGGHTF
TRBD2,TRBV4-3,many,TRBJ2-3,TGCGCCAGCCGTCCAGGGATGGCTAGCGGGGATACGCAGTATTTT,CASRPGMASGDTQYF
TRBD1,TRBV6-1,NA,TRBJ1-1,TGTGCCAGCAGTGAAGGGTCGATCATCGACAGGGGGCCTTTTGCTTTCTTT,CASSEGSIIDRGPFAFF
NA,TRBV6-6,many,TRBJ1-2,TGTGCCAGCACCTCCTCGGGGCAAAACTATGGCTACACCTTC,CASTSSGQNYGYTF
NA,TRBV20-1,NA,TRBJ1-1,TGCAGTGCTACTATAGACGCGAACACTGAAGCTTTCTTT,CSATIDANTEAFF
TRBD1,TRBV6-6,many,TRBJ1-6,TGTGCCAGCACAAACAGGGGTTTAAATTCACCCCTCCACTTT,CASTNRGLNSPLHF
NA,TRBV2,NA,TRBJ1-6,TGTGCTAGAGAGGGACTCTATAATTCACCCCTCCACTTT,CAREGLYNSPLHF
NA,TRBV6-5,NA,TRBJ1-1,TGTGCCAGCAGATTCGAAAGGGATAGGACTGAAGCTTTCTTT,CASRFERDRTEAFF
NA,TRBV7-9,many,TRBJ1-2,TGTGCCAGCAGCTTAGAAGTTCCAGGGCGAGGAGGCTACCCCTTC,CASSLEVPGRGGYPF
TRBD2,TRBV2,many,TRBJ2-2,TGTGCCAGTGGGCGGGGGGACGACACCGGGGAGCTGTTTTTT,CASGRGDDTGELFF
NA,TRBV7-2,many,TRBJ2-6,TGTGCCAGCAGCCAGGGTAGCTCTGGGGCCAACGTCCCGACTTTC,CASSQGSSGANVPTF
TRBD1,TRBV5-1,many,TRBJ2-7,TGCGCCAGCAGCTTGGATGGACAGGGGGCCTACGAGCAGTACTTC,CASSLDGQGAYEQYF
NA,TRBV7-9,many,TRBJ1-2,TGTGCCAGCAGCTTAGCGTGGGGGACCGGGTATGGCTACACCTTC,CASSLAWGTGYGYTF